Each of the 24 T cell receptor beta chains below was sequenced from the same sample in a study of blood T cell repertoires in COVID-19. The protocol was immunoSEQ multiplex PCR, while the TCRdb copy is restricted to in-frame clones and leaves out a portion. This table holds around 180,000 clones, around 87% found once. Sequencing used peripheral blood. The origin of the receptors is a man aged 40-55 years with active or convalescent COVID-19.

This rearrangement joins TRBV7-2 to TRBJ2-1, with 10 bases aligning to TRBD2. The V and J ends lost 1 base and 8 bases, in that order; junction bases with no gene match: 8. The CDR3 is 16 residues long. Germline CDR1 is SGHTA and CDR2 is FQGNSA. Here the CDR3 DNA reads TGTGCCAGCAGCTTAGATCACAGCGGGGGGGCCTATGAGCAGTTCTTC. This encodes CASSLDHSGGAYEQFF.

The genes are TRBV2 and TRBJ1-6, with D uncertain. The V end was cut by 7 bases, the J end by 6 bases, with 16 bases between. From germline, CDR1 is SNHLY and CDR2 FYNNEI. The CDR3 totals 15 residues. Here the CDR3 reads CASTEGPALNSPLHF. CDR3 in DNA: TGTGCCAGCACCGAGGGCCCGGCCCTTAATTCACCCCTCCACTTT.

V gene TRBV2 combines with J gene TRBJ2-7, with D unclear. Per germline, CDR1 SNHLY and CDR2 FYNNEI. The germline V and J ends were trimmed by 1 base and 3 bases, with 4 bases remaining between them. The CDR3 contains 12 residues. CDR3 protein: CASSEGVYEQYF. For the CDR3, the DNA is TGTGCCAGCAGTGAAGGAGTCTACGAGCAGTACTTC.

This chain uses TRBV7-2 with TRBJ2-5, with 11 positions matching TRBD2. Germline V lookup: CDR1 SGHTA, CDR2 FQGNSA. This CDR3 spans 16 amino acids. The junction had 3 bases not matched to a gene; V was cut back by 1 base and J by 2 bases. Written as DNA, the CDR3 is TGTGCCAGCAGCTTAGGGGCTAGCGGGGGGCAAGAGACCCAGTACTTC. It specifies CASSLGASGGQETQYF.

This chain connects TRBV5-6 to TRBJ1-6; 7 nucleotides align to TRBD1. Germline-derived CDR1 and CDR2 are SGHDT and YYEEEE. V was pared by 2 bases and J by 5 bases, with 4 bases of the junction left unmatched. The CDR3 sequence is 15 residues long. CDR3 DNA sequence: TGTGCCAGCAGCTTCCGGGACAGCAATAATTCACCCCTCCACTTT. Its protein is CASSFRDSNNSPLHF.

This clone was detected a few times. In DNA, the CDR3 is TGCGCCAGCAGCGGCAACAGGGGCCCCCACACCGGGGAGCTGTTTTTT. This encodes CASSGNRGPHTGELFF. The gene calls are TRBV4-1 and TRBJ2-2; 7 bases match TRBD1. Per the germline V gene, CDR1 is MGHRA and CDR2 is YSYEKL. The CDR3 contains 16 residues. Trimming removed 5 bases from V and 3 bases from J; junction bases left unmatched: 9.

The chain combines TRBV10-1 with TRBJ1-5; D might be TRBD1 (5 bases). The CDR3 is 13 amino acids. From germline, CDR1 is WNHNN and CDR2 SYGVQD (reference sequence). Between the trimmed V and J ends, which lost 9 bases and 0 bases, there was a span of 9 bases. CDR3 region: CARPGLSNQPQHF. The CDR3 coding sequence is TGCGCCAGGCCGGGACTTAGCAATCAGCCCCAGCATTTT.

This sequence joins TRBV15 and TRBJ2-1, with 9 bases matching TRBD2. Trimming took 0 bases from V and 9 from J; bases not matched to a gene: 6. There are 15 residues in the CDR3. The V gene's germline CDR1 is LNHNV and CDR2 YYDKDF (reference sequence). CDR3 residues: CATSREAGGAGEQFF. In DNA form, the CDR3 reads TGTGCCACCAGCAGAGAAGCGGGGGGCGCGGGTGAGCAGTTCTTC.

This CDR3 is CASSKETQGSPREQYF. The CDR3 DNA sequence: TGTGCCAGCAGCAAGGAAACCCAGGGATCGCCCCGCGAGCAGTACTTC. The gene calls are TRBV5-6 and TRBJ2-7; maybe TRBD1 (5 bases). Germline CDR1 SGHDT, CDR2 YYEEEE. The CDR3 sequence is 16 residues long. V gave up 4 bases and J gave up 6 bases, with 23 bases separating them. Filled out from reference TRBV5-6 and TRBJ2-7, the complete variable domain reads DAGVTQSPTHLIKTRGQQVTLRCSPKSGHDTVSWYQQALGQGPQFIFQYYEEEERQRGNFPDRFSGHQFPNYSSELNVNALLLGDSALYLCASSKETQGSPREQYFGPGTRLTVT.

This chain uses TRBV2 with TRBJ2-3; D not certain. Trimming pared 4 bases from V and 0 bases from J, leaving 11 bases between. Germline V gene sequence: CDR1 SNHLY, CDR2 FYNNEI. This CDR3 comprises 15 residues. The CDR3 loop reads CASSVQPSSTDTQYF. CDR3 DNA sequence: TGTGCCAGCAGTGTACAACCCTCTAGCACAGATACGCAGTATTTT. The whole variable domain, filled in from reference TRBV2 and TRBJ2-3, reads EPEVTQTPSHQVTQMGQEVILRCVPISNHLYFYWYRQILGQKVEFLVSFYNNEISEKSEIFDDQFSVERPDGSNFTLKIRSTKLEDSAMYFCASSVQPSSTDTQYFGPGTRLTVL.

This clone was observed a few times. The chain's CDR3 is CSVGVGQGTNNEQFF. The CDR3, as DNA: TGCAGCGTTGGGGTGGGACAGGGGACTAACAATGAGCAGTTCTTC. This chain connects TRBV29-1 to TRBJ2-1; 10 nucleotides align to TRBD1. Germline-derived CDR1 and CDR2 are SQVTM and ANQGSEA. V gave up 4 bases and J gave up 5 bases; unmatched junction bases: 8. The CDR3 is 15 residues long.

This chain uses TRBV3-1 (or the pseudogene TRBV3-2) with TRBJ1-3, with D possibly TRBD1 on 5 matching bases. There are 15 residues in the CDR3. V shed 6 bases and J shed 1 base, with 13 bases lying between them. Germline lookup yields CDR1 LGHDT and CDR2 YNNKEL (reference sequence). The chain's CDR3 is CASRNQGGSGNTIYF. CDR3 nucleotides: TGTGCCAGCAGAAATCAGGGTGGGTCTGGAAACACCATATATTTT.

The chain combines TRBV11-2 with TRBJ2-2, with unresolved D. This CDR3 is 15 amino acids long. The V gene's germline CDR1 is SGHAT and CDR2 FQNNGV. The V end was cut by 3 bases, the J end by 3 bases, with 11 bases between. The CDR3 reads CASSLSGHDTGELFF. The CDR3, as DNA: TGTGCCAGCAGCTTGAGTGGGCATGACACCGGGGAGCTGTTTTTT.

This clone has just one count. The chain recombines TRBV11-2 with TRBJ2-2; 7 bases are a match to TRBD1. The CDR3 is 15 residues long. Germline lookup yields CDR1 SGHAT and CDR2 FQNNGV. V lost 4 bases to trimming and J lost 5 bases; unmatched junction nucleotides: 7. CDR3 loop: CASSSWTGLTGELFF. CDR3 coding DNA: TGTGCCAGCAGCTCCTGGACAGGTCTGACCGGGGAGCTGTTTTTT. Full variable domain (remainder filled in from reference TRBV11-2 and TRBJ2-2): EAGVAQSPRYKIIEKRQSVAFWCNPISGHATLYWYQQILGQGPKLLIQFQNNGVVDDSQLPKDRFSAERLKGVDSTLKIQPAKLEDSAVYLCASSSWTGLTGELFFGEGSRLTVL.

CDR3 amino acids: CASSFAGLKAYEQYF. CDR3 nucleotide sequence: TGTGCCAGCAGCTTCGCGGGACTGAAAGCCTACGAGCAGTACTTC. V usage is TRBV11-2 and J usage is TRBJ2-7; perhaps TRBD2 as D (6 bases). In germline, CDR1 is SGHAT, CDR2 FQNNGV. The germline V and J ends were trimmed by 3 bases and 2 bases, with 14 bases remaining between them. This CDR3 has 15 residues.

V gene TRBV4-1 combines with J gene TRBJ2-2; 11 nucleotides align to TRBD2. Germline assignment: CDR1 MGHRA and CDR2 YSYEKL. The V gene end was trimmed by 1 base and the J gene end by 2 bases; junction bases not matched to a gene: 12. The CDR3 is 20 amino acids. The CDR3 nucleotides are TGCGCCAGCAGCCAAGGAGTGGCTCGACTAGCGGGGAGAAACACCGGGGAGCTGTTTTTT. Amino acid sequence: CASSQGVARLAGRNTGELFF.

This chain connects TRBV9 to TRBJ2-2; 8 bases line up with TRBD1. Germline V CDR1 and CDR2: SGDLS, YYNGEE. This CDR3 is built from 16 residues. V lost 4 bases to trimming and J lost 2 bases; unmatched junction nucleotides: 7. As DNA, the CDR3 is TGTGCCAGCAGCACTTCCCAGGGGGCTAACACCGGGGAGCTGTTTTTT. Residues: CASSTSQGANTGELFF.

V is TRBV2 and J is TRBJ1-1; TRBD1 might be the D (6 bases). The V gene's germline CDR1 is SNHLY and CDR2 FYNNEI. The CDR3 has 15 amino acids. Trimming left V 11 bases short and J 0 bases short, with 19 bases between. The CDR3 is CAQIPGQFMNTEAFF. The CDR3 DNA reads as TGTGCCCAGATACCGGGACAATTTATGAACACTGAAGCTTTCTTT.

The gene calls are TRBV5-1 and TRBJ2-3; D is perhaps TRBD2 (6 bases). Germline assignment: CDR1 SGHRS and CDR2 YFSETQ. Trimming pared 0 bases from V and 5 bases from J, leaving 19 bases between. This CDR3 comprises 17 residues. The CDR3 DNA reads TGCGCCAGCAGCTTGGCCGTGGGGGGTGGTGGTGTAGATACGCAGTATTTT. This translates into CASSLAVGGGGVDTQYF. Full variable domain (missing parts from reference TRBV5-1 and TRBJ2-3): KAGVTQTPRYLIKTRGQQVTLSCSPISGHRSVSWYQQTPGQGLQFLFEYFSETQRNKGNFPGRFSGRQFSNSRSEMNVSTLELGDSALYLCASSLAVGGGGVDTQYFGPGTRLTVL.

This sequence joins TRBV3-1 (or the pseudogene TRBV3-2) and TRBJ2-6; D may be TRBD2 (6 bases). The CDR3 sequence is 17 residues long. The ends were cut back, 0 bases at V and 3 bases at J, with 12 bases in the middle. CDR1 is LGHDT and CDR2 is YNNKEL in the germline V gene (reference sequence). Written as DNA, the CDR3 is TGTGCCAGCAGCCAAGAGCCCGGGGGTCGTGGGGCCAACGTCCTGACTTTC. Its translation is CASSQEPGGRGANVLTF.

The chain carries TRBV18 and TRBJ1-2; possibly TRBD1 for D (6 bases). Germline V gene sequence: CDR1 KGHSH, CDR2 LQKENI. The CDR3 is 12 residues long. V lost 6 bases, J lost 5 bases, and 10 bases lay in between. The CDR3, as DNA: TGTGCCAGCTCGCGGACAGATTATGGCTACACCTTC. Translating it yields CASSRTDYGYTF.

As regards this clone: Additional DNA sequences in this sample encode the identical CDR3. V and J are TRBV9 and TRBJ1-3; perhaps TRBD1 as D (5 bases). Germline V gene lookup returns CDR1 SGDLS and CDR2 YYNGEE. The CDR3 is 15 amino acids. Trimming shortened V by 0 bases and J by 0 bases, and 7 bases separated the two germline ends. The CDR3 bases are TGTGCCAGCAGCGTAGGGGGGGGCTCTGGAAACACCATATATTTT. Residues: CASSVGGGSGNTIYF.

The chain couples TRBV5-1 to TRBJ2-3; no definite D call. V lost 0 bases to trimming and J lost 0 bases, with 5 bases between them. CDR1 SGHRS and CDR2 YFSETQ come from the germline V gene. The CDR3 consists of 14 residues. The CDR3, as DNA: TGCGCCAGCAGCTTGGTACAGAGCACAGATACGCAGTATTTT. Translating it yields CASSLVQSTDTQYF.

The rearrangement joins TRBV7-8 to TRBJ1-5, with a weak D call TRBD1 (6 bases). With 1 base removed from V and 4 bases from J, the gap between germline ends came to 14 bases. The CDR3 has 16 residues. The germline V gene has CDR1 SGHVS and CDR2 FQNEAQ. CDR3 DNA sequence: TGTGCCAGCAGCTTAGGGACAGAGGGTGGGAATCAGCCCCAGCATTTT. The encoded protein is CASSLGTEGGNQPQHF. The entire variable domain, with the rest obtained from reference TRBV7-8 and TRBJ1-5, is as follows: GAGVSQSPRYKVAKRGQDVALRCDPISGHVSLFWYQQALGQGPEFLTYFQNEAQLDKSGLPSDRFFAERPEGSVSTLKIQRTQQEDSAVYLCASSLGTEGGNQPQHFGDGTRLSIL.